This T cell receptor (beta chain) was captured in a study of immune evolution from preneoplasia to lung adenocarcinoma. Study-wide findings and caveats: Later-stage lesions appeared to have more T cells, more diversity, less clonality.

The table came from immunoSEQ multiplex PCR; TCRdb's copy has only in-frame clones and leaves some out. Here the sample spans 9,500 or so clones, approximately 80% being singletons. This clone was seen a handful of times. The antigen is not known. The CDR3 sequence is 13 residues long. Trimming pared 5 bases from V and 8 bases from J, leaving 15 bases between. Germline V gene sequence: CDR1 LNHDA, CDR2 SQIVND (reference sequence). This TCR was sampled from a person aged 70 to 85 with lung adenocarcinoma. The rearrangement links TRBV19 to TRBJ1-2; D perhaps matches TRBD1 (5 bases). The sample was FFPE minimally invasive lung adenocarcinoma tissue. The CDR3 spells CASSYTGLKGYTF. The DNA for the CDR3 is TGTGCCAGTAGTTACACAGGATTAAAGGGCTACACCTTC.